The 12 T cell receptor beta chains given below trace back to one sample, sequenced in a study of cytotoxic CD8 clonotypes in ibrutinib-treated CLL. Generated by immunoSEQ multiplex PCR, the TCRdb table keeps only in-frame clones and is missing some. Of around 70,000 clones listed, 90% are singletons. Source: PBMCs, taken after 12 months of ibrutinib treatment. All receptors derive from a human donor with chronic lymphocytic leukemia.

This clone was observed a single time. This chain connects TRBV5-1 to TRBJ1-2, with 8 nucleotides matching TRBD1. The CDR3 is 17 residues long. The germline V gene encodes CDR1 SGHRS and CDR2 YFSETQ. Unmatched junction bases numbered 14, after V lost 0 bases and J lost 7 bases. The CDR3 DNA follows: TGCGCCAGCAGCTTGGAGCCAGGGGGCGCGTTTTTGAGTGGCTACACCTTC. This translates into CASSLEPGGAFLSGYTF.

The chain links TRBV6-1 to TRBJ2-7; 9 bases map to TRBD1. The length of the CDR3 is 13 residues. The junction had 10 bases not matched to a gene; V was cut back by 11 bases and J by 5 bases. Germline CDR1 reads MNHNS; CDR2 reads SASEGT. The CDR3 protein is CAGRDREVNEQYF. The CDR3 coding sequence is TGTGCCGGCCGGGACAGGGAGGTGAACGAGCAGTACTTC.

The chain carries TRBV6-5 and TRBJ1-2, with D hard to call. The CDR3 spans 15 residues. Germline V lookup: CDR1 MNHEY, CDR2 SVGAGI. Trimming stripped 5 bases from V and 2 bases from J, with 15 bases between. The CDR3 protein is CASSLEGGNNYGYTF. The CDR3 coding sequence is TGTGCCAGCAGTCTGGAGGGAGGGAACAACTATGGCTACACCTTC.

V is TRBV2 and J is TRBJ2-1; 10 nucleotides match TRBD2. Unmatched junction bases numbered 6, after V lost 6 bases and J lost 4 bases. Germline V gene lookup returns CDR1 SNHLY and CDR2 FYNNEI. This CDR3 contains 15 residues. The CDR3 sequence: CASRIAGGVYNEQFF. CDR3 coding DNA: TGTGCCAGCAGAATAGCGGGAGGCGTGTACAATGAGCAGTTCTTC.

This sequence joins TRBV4-3 and TRBJ1-2; 7 positions agree with TRBD1. This CDR3 has 15 residues. Germline V CDR1 and CDR2: LGHNA, YSLEER. The J segment lost 4 bases and the V segment lost 3 bases, leaving 8 bases of the junction unmatched. CDR3: CASSQGTEGIYGYTF. The CDR3 bases are TGCGCCAGCAGCCAGGGGACAGAGGGGATCTATGGCTACACCTTC.

This clone appeared once. This chain links TRBV9 with TRBJ2-7; 10 nucleotides agree with TRBD2. V lost 4 bases, J lost 2 bases, and 15 bases stayed unmatched. The CDR3 is 18 amino acids. The germline gives CDR1 SGDLS, CDR2 YYNGEE. The CDR3 reads CASSQSVGRSGRAYEQYF. The CDR3 DNA reads TGTGCCAGCAGCCAATCAGTTGGGCGGAGCGGGAGGGCCTACGAGCAGTACTTC.

The CDR3 reads CASSLPGTGNTEAFF. Written as DNA, the CDR3 is TGCGCCAGCAGCTTGCCCGGGACGGGGAACACTGAAGCTTTCTTT. The V and J genes are TRBV5-1 and TRBJ1-1; weak D call: TRBD1 (5 bases). V was pared by 1 base and J by 1 base, with 11 bases between. This CDR3 region has 15 residues. Germline V lookup: CDR1 SGHRS, CDR2 YFSETQ.

CDR3 protein: CASSRNAAGMDNEQFF. The CDR3 region has the DNA TGTGCCAGCAGCCGTAATGCCGCGGGCATGGACAATGAGCAGTTCTTC. This chain links TRBV4-2 with TRBJ2-1; TRBD2 is a possible D gene (5 bases). The CDR3 is made up of 16 amino acids. CDR1 is LGHNA and CDR2 is YNFKEQ in the germline V gene. Trimming removed 4 bases at V and 5 bases at J, with 18 bases between.

The rearrangement uses TRBV13 and TRBJ2-7; D is unclear. This CDR3 region has 14 residues. The ends were cut back, 3 bases at V and 2 bases at J, with 11 bases in the middle. Germline-derived CDR1 and CDR2 are PRHDT and FYEKMQ (reference sequence). The CDR3 coding sequence is TGTGCCAGCAGCTTGGGGTGGTCGGCCTACGAGCAGTACTTC. Protein: CASSLGWSAYEQYF.

This clone was counted between two and nine times. The rearrangement uses TRBV18 and TRBJ1-2; D ambiguous. CDR1 is KGHSH and CDR2 is LQKENI in the germline V gene. The CDR3 consists of 12 residues. Trimming took 4 bases from V and 4 from J, leaving 7 bases between them. Here the CDR3 reads CASSQDGYGYTF. In DNA form, the CDR3 reads TGTGCCAGCTCACAGGACGGCTATGGCTACACCTTC.

V usage is TRBV6-1 and J usage is TRBJ1-1; no clear D gene. Trimming cost V 7 bases and J 3 bases, with 12 bases left between them. The CDR3 runs 13 residues. The germline V gene encodes CDR1 MNHNS and CDR2 SASEGT. CDR3 loop: CASTPDKHTEAFF. CDR3 nucleotides: TGTGCCAGCACCCCTGACAAACACACTGAAGCTTTCTTT.

The V call is TRBV12-5, the J call TRBJ2-3; D unresolved. The CDR3 consists of 20 residues. Germline lookup yields CDR1 LGHNT and CDR2 FRNRAP. Trimming cost V 1 base and J 4 bases, with 27 bases left between them. The CDR3 DNA sequence: TGTGCTAGTGGTTTGGGGCAGGCGTTAGCACGGCCACCCAACTCAGATACGCAGTATTTT. It encodes CASGLGQALARPPNSDTQYF.